This TCR beta chain stems from a study of blood T cell repertoires in COVID-19. The overall study: The United States, Italy and Spain were the sources of the acute and convalescent COVID-19 samples. Sample material is recorded as cDNA or gDNA derived from T cells, B-cell-depleted T cells, or PBMCs.

Authors' methods: Reference gene primer amplification in the assay estimated nucleated cell counts. Sequenced by immunoSEQ multiplex PCR; TCRdb stores in-frame clones only, minus some. D and trimming come from the DNA, and the V and J calls and clone size come from that table. The table records about 260,000 clones, approximately 82% of them present only once. CDR1 and CDR2 (germline): MNHEY, SVGEGT. The V end was cut by 6 bases, the J end by 5 bases, with 7 bases between. The CDR3 contains 12 residues. This clonotype originated in a woman older than 75 with acute or convalescent COVID-19. Sequenced sample: peripheral blood. V usage is TRBV6-2 or TRBV6-3 and J usage is TRBJ2-2; D unresolved. The CDR3 bases are TGTGCCAGCAGACCTTCTACCGGGGAGCTGTTTTTT. Protein sequence: CASRPSTGELFF.